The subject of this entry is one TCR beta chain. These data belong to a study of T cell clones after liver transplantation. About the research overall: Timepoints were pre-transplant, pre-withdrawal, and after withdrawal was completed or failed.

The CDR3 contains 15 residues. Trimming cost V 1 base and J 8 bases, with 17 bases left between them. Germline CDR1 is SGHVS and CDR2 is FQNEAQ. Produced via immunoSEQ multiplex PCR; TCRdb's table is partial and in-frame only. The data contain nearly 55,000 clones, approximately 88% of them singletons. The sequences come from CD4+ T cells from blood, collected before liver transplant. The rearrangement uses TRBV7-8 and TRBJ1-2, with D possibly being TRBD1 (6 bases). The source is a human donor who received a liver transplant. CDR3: CASSLERGALGGYTF. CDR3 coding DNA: TGTGCCAGCAGCTTAGAACGGGGGGCGCTGGGCGGCTACACCTTC. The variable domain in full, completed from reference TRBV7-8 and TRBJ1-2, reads GAGVSQSPRYKVAKRGQDVALRCDPISGHVSLFWYQQALGQGPEFLTYFQNEAQLDKSGLPSDRFFAERPEGSVSTLKIQRTQQEDSAVYLCASSLERGALGGYTFGSGTRLTVV.